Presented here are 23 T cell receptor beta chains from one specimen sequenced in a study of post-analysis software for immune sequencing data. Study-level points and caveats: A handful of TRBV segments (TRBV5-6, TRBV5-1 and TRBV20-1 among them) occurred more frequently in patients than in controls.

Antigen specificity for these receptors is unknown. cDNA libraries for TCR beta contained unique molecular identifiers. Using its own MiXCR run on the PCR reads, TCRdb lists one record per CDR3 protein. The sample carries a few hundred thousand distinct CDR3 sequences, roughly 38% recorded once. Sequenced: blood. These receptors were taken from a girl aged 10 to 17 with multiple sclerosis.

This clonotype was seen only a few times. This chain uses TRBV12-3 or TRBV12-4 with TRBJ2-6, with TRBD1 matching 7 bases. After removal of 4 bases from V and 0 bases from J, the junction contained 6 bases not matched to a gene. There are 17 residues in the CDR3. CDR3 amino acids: CASSSQGDSSGANVLTF. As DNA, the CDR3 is TGTGCCAGCAGTTCCCAGGGGGATAGCTCTGGGGCCAACGTCCTGACTTTC.

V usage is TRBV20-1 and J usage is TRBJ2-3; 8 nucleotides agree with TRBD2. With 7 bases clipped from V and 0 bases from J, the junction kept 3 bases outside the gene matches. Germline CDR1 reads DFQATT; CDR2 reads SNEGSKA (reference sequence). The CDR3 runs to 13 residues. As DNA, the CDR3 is TGCAGTGTCGGGGGGGGTAGCACAGATACGCAGTATTTT. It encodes CSVGGGSTDTQYF.

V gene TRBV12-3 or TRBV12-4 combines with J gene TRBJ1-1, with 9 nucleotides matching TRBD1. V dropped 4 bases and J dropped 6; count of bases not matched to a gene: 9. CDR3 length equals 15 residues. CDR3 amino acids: CASSSPGQGIAEAFF. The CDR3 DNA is TGTGCCAGCAGTTCCCCGGGACAGGGAATCGCTGAAGCTTTCTTT.

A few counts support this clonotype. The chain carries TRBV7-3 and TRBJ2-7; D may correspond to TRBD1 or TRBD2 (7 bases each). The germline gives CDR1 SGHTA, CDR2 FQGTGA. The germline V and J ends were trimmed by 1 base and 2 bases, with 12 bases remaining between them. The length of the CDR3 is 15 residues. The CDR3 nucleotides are TGTGCCAGCAGCTTAAGCCCAGGGGGGGCCTACGAGCAGTACTTC. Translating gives CASSLSPGGAYEQYF.

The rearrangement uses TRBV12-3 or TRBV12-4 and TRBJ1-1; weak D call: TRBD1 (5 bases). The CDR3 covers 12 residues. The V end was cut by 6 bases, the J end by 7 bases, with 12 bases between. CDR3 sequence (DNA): TGTGCCAGCAGCTCTATTAGGGGTGAAGCTTTCTTT. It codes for CASSSIRGEAFF.

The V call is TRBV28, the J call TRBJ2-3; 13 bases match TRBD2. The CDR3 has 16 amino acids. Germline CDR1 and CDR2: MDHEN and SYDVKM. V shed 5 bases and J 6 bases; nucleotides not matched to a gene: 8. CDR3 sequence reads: CASSILQLAGGDTQYF. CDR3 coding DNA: TGTGCCAGCAGTATCCTTCAACTAGCGGGGGGGGATACGCAGTATTTT.

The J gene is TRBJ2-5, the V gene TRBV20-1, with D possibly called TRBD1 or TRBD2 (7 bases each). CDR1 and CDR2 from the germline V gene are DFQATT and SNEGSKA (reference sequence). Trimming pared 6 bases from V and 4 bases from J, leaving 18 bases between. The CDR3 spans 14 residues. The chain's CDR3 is CSAGGGGIGETQYF. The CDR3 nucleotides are TGCAGTGCGGGGGGAGGGGGCATCGGAGAGACCCAGTACTTC.

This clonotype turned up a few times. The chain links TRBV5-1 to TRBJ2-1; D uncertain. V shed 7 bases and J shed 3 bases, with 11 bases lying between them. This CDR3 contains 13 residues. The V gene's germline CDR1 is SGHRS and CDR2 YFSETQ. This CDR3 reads CASGRSNYNEQFF. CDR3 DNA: TGCGCCAGCGGACGAAGTAACTACAATGAGCAGTTCTTC.

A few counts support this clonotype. CDR3 amino acids: CASSLMTSGEETQYF. For the CDR3, the DNA is TGCGCCAGCAGCCTGATGACTAGCGGGGAAGAGACCCAGTACTTC. The chain joins TRBV4-1 to TRBJ2-5; 11 bases align to TRBD2. Germline loops: CDR1 MGHRA, CDR2 YSYEKL. V gave up 4 bases and J gave up 3 bases; unmatched junction bases: 4. The CDR3 consists of 15 residues.

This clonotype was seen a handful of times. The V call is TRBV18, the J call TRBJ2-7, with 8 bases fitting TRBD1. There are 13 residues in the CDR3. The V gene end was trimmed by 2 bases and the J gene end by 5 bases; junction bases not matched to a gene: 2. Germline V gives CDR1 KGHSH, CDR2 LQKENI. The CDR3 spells CASSPSQGDEQYF. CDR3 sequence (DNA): TGTGCCAGCTCACCATCACAGGGGGACGAGCAGTACTTC.

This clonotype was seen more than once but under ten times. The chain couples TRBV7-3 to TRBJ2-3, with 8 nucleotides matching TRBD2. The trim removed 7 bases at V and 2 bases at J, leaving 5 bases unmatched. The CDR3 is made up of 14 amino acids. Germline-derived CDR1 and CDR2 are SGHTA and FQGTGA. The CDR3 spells CASTRGGPTDTQYF. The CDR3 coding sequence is TGTGCCAGCACCCGGGGGGGCCCCACAGATACGCAGTATTTT. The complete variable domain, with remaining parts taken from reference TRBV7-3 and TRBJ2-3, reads GAGVSQTPSNKVTEKGKYVELRCDPISGHTALYWYRQSLGQGPEFLIYFQGTGAADDSGLPNDRFFAVRPEGSVSTLKIQRTERGDSAVYLCASTRGGPTDTQYFGPGTRLTVL.

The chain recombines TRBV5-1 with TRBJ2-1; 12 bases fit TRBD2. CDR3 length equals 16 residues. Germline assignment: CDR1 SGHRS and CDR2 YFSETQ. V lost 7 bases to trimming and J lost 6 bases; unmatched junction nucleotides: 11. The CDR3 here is CASRPLAGGPGNEQFF. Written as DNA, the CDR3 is TGCGCCAGCCGCCCTCTAGCGGGGGGGCCCGGCAATGAGCAGTTCTTC.

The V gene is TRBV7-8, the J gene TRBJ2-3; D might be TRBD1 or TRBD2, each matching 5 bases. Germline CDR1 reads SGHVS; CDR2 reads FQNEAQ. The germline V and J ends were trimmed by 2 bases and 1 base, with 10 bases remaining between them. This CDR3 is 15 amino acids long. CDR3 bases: TGTGCCAGCAGCTTACGGGACGACGGCACAGATACGCAGTATTTT. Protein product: CASSLRDDGTDTQYF.

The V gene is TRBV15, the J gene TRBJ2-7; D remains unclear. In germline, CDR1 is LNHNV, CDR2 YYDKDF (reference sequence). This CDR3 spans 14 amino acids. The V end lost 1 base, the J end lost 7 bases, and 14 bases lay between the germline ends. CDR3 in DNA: TGTGCCACCAGCAGAGGGACGGCAGGTCGGGAGCAGTACTTC. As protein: CATSRGTAGREQYF.

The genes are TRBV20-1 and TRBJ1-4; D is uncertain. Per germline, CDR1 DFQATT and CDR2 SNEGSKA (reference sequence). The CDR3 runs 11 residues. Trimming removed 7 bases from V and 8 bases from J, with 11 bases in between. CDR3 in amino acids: CSVTGLEKLFF. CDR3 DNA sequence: TGCAGTGTAACGGGATTGGAAAAACTGTTTTTT.

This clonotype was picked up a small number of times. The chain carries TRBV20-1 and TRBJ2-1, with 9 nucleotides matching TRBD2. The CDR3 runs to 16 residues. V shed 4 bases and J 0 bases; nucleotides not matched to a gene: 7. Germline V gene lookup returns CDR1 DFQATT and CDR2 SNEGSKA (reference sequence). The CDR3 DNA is TGCAGTGCTACTTTAGCGGGGGTTTACTCCTACAATGAGCAGTTCTTC. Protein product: CSATLAGVYSYNEQFF.

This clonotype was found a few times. The CDR3 DNA follows: TGTGCCAGCAGCCCACCACTCCAGTTCCAAGAGACCCAGTACTTC. Its translation: CASSPPLQFQETQYF. The V gene is TRBV7-3, the J gene TRBJ2-5; D uncertain. Germline V gene lookup returns CDR1 SGHTA and CDR2 FQGTGA. The V gene lost 5 bases and the J gene lost 1 base, with 14 bases spanning the gap. The CDR3 length is 15 residues.

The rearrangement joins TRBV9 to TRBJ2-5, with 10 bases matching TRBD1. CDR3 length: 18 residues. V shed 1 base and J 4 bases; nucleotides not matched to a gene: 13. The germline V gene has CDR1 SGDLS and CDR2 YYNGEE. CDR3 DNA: TGTGCCAGCAGCGTACTCCCGGTGGGGACAGGGGCTTTAGAGACCCAGTACTTC. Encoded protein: CASSVLPVGTGALETQYF.

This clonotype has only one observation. CDR3 sequence reads: CASSWILTGQNTGELFF. CDR3 nucleotides: TGTGCCAGCAGCTGGATACTTACAGGGCAGAACACCGGGGAGCTGTTTTTT. V gene TRBV5-6 combines with J gene TRBJ2-2; a weak D match, TRBD1 (6 bases). Trimming took off 3 bases at V and 1 base at J, with 16 bases between the two ends. Germline loops: CDR1 SGHDT, CDR2 YYEEEE. This CDR3 region has 17 residues.

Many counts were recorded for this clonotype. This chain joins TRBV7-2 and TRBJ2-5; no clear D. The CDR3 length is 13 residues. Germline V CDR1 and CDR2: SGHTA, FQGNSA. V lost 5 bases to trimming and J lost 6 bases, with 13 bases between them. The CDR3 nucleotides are TGTGCCAGCAGCATCGACTGGCAGAAGACCCAGTACTTC. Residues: CASSIDWQKTQYF.

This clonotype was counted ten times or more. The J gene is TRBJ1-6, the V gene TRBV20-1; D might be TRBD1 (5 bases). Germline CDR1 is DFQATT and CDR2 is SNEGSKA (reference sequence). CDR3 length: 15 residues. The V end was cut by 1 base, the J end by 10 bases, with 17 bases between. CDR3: CSARAPGSVRSPLHF. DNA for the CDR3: TGCAGTGCTAGAGCGCCAGGGTCTGTTAGGTCACCCCTCCACTTT.

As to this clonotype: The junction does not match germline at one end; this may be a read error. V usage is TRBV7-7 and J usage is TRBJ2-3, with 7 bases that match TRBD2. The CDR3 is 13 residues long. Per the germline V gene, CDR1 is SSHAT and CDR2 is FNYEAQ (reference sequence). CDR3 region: CASSRLAADTQYF. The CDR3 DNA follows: TGTGCTAGCAGTCGACTAGCAGCAGATACGCAGTATTTT.

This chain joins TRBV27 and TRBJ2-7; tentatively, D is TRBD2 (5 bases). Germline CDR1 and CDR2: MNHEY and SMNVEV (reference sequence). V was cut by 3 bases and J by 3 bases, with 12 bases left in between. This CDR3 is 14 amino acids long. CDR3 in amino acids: CASSFEWESYEQYF. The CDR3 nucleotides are TGTGCCAGCAGTTTTGAATGGGAGAGCTACGAGCAGTACTTC.